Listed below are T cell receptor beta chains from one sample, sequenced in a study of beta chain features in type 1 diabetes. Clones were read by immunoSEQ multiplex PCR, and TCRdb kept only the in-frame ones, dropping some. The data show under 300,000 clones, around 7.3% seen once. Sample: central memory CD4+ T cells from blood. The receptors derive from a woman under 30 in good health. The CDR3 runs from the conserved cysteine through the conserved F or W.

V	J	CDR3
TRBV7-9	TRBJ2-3	CASTAGGRSTDTQYF
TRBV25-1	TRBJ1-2	CASSVSGGALSGYTF
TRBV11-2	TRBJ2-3	CASNSALRGTDTQYF
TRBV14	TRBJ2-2	CASSQVGQGLNTGELFF
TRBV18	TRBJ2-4	CASSQTSAKNIQYF
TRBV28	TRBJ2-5	CASSPQGGLETQYF
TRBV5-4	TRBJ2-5	CASSPQTYQETQYF
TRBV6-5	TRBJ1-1	CASSVHSNMNTEAFF
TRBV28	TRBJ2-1	CASSFAPSSYNEQFF
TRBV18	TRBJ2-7	CASSPALAGVNEQYF
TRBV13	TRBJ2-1	CASSLRTGSSYNEQFF
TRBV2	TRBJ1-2	CASKDRGPYGYTF
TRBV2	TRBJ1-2	CASSAQAYGYTF
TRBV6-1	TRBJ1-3	CASGMRSGNTIYF
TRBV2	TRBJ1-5	CASSSRTGGDQPQHF
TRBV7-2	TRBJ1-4	CASSFRQGSEKLFF
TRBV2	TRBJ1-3	CASGRTAGNTIYF
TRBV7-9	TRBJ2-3	CASSLGGTRTDTQYF
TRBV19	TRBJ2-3	CASKERGQSADTQYF
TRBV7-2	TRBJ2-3	CASSWGLAGSTDTQYF
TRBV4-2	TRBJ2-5	CASSQASGWGQETQYF
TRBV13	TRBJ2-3	CASSPSWGGGRSTDTQYF
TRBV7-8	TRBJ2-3	CASSFDGNTDTQYF
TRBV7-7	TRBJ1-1	CASIVSRDLIFF
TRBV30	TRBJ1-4	CACREQAWNEKLFF
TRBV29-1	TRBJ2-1	CSSYHGSGQGPNEQFF
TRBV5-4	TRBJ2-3	CASSFGGDTDTQYF
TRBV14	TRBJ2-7	CASSLGGASYEQYF
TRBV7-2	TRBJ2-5	CASSPLPPGRGRETQYF
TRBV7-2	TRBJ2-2	CASKRGAGELFF
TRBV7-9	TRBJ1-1	CASSLTGYREAFF
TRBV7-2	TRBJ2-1	CASRQAGTGGNEQFF
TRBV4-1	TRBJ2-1	CASSQDKWASGRGSGEQFF
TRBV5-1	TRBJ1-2	CASSLGTGGSGSYTF
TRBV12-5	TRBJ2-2	CASGRDTGELFF
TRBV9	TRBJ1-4	CASSAEGGGGEKLFF
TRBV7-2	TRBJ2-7	CASSLVRVGYEQYF
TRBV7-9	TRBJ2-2	CASSLAWTDNTGELFF
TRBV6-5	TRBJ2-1	CASRATGTGYNEQFF
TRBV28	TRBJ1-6	CASSPGAWTGGNSPLHF